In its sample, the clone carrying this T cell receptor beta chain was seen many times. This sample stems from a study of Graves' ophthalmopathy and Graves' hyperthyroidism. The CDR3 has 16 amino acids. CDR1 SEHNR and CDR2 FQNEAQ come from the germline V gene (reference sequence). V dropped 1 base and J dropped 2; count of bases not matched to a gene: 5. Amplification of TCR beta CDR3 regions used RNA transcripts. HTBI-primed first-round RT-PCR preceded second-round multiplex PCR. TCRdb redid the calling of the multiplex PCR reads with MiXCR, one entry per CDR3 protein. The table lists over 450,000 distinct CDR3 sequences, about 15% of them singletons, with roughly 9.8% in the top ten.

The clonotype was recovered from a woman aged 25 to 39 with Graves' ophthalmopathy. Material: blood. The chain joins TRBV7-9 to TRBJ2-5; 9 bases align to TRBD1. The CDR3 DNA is TGTGCCAGCAGCTTAGGTTGGACAGGGGATCAAGAGACCCAGTACTTC. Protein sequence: CASSLGWTGDQETQYF.